The 17 T cell receptor beta chains reported below all come from one sample, sequenced in a study of shared clonotypes between healthy human individuals. The method was immunoSEQ multiplex PCR; TCRdb's version includes in-frame clones alone and lacks a portion of them. Altogether under 2.5 million clones are present, around 90% being singletons, with the ten largest covering about 0.36%. The sequencing sample was made of naive CD4+ T cells from PBMCs. Documented subset: CD45RA+ positively selected. The receptor set was obtained from a man aged 18 to 35 in good health. Some clones in this sample may be carry-over from other donors' samples.

The CDR3 sequence is CASSQDPGAGVIETQYF. DNA for the CDR3: TGTGCCAGCAGCCAAGATCCCGGTGCGGGAGTGATAGAGACCCAGTACTTC. The V call is TRBV4-2, the J call TRBJ2-5; 7 bases map to TRBD2. The J segment lost 4 bases and the V segment lost 0 bases, leaving 11 bases of the junction unmatched. Germline CDR1 and CDR2: LGHNA and YNFKEQ. This CDR3 has 17 amino acids.

The CDR3 DNA sequence: TGTGCCTGGGGAGTCGGGGGGTTGAGAAACACCATATATTTT. Its protein product is CAWGVGGLRNTIYF. The rearrangement uses TRBV30 and TRBJ1-3; D may be TRBD1 (5 bases). V was shortened by 5 bases and J by 5 bases, with 16 bases between the two germline ends. Germline V gene lookup returns CDR1 GTSNPN and CDR2 SVGIG (reference sequence). The CDR3 is 14 residues long.

V usage is TRBV28 and J usage is TRBJ2-7; 9 bases match TRBD1. Germline CDR1 MDHEN, CDR2 SYDVKM. The CDR3 has 18 amino acids. The trim removed 1 base at V and 4 bases at J, leaving 14 bases unmatched. Here the CDR3 reads CASSLSRRTGTGTYEQYF. CDR3 coding DNA: TGTGCCAGCAGTTTATCGAGGAGGACCGGGACAGGGACTTACGAGCAGTACTTC.

This clone was seen just once. The V gene is TRBV28, the J gene TRBJ2-7, with 9 bases lining up with TRBD1. The germline gives CDR1 MDHEN, CDR2 SYDVKM. V was clipped by 4 bases and J by 1 base; unmatched bases: 8. The CDR3 spans 16 residues. The CDR3 spells CASSSPGTGLSYEQYF. The CDR3 DNA follows: TGTGCCAGCAGTTCACCCGGGACAGGGCTATCCTACGAGCAGTACTTC.

The rearrangement links TRBV29-1 to TRBJ2-5, with D possibly being TRBD1 (5 bases). CDR1 and CDR2 from the germline V gene are SQVTM and ANQGSEA. The CDR3 covers 12 residues. Trimming pared 4 bases from V and 5 bases from J, leaving 11 bases between. The CDR3 DNA follows: TGCAGCGTTGTTAAGGGGTCGGAGACCCAGTACTTC. Translation: CSVVKGSETQYF.

The V gene is TRBV5-1, the J gene TRBJ2-5, with D possibly being TRBD1 (6 bases). The CDR3 runs 15 residues. The germline gives CDR1 SGHRS, CDR2 YFSETQ. The V and J ends lost 0 bases and 1 base respectively, with 10 bases between them. The CDR3 DNA follows: TGCGCCAGCAGCTTGGGAGCCAGGGGCCAAGAGACCCAGTACTTC. Amino acids: CASSLGARGQETQYF.

This chain connects TRBV28 to TRBJ2-6, with a possible D match to TRBD2 (6 bases). V lost 8 bases and J 4 bases, leaving 12 bases between the germline ends. The germline V gene has CDR1 MDHEN and CDR2 SYDVKM. The CDR3 totals 14 residues. The CDR3 DNA reads as TGTGCCAGCCGGGGGATCTCAGGGGCCAACGTCCTGACTTTC. This gives the protein CASRGISGANVLTF.

With regard to this clone: Other DNA sequences within the sample encode an identical CDR3. This chain connects TRBV29-1 to TRBJ2-5; D remains unclear. This CDR3 is 12 amino acids long. The V end lost 4 bases, the J end lost 4 bases, and 10 bases lay between the germline ends. Germline V gene sequence: CDR1 SQVTM, CDR2 ANQGSEA. CDR3 coding DNA: TGCAGCGTTGGAAGAGCTGGAGAGACCCAGTACTTC. The encoded protein is CSVGRAGETQYF.

This chain joins TRBV2 and TRBJ2-7; perhaps TRBD1 as D (5 bases). The CDR3 spans 17 residues. V lost 1 base and J 0 bases, leaving 16 bases between the germline ends. Looked up from germline, CDR1 is SNHLY and CDR2 is FYNNEI. CDR3 sequence: CASSEGVYGQGSYEQYF. CDR3 in DNA: TGTGCCAGCAGTGAAGGGGTATATGGGCAGGGCTCCTACGAGCAGTACTTC.

The genes are TRBV9 and TRBJ2-6; D gene uncertain. Trimming pared 0 bases from V and 4 bases from J, leaving 14 bases between. CDR3 length equals 17 residues. Germline V gives CDR1 SGDLS, CDR2 YYNGEE. CDR3 loop: CASSVGRTLAGANVLTF. The DNA for the CDR3 is TGTGCCAGCAGCGTAGGAAGGACCCTCGCCGGGGCCAACGTCCTGACTTTC. The full variable domain, in which reference TRBV9 and TRBJ2-6 provide the parts outside the CDR3, is DSGVTQTPKHLITATGQRVTLRCSPRSGDLSVYWYQQSLDQGLQFLIQYYNGEERAKGNILERFSAQQFPDLHSELNLSSLELGDSALYFCASSVGRTLAGANVLTFGAGSRLTVL.

This rearrangement joins TRBV21-1 to TRBJ2-5; TRBD2, the D gene given by the table, was not confirmed from the DNA. TRBV21-1 is a pseudogene. The CDR3 extends over 13 amino acids. In nucleotides, the CDR3 is TGTGCCAGCAGCAAAGCTTCGGGGAAGACCCAGTACTTC. Translated, it gives CASSKASGKTQYF.

The chain is built from TRBV6-1 and TRBJ1-1; 7 nucleotides match TRBD1. Germline V lookup: CDR1 MNHNS, CDR2 SASEGT. With V trimmed by 4 bases and J by 1 base, 3 bases remained unmatched. The CDR3 totals 14 residues. The chain's CDR3 is CASSVHRGNTEAFF. CDR3 nucleotide sequence: TGTGCCAGCAGTGTACACAGGGGGAACACTGAAGCTTTCTTT.

The chain couples TRBV27 to TRBJ2-1; 8 nucleotides match TRBD1. CDR1 and CDR2 from the germline V gene are MNHEY and SMNVEV (reference sequence). V lost 3 bases and J lost 5; bases outside the gene matches: 15. The CDR3 is 18 amino acids. In DNA form, the CDR3 reads TGTGCCAGCAGTTTGGACAGGGTCCAAGTTGGATACCACAATGAGCAGTTCTTC. Its protein is CASSLDRVQVGYHNEQFF.

Of note for this clone: This CDR3 is also generated by other DNA sequences in the sample. This chain connects TRBV28 to TRBJ2-1; 12 nucleotides align to TRBD1. Trimming took 6 bases from V and 6 from J; bases not matched to a gene: 9. Germline values: CDR1 MDHEN, CDR2 SYDVKM. This CDR3 has 16 amino acids. CDR3 residues: CASSPSGTGGFNEQFF. CDR3 sequence (DNA): TGTGCCAGCAGCCCCTCCGGGACAGGGGGCTTCAATGAGCAGTTCTTC.

The chain joins TRBV2 to TRBJ2-7; 9 bases match TRBD2. The junction had 5 bases not matched to a gene; V was cut back by 2 bases and J by 3 bases. CDR3 size: 15 residues. Germline V gene sequence: CDR1 SNHLY, CDR2 FYNNEI. The CDR3 DNA is TGTGCCAGCAGTGAACGCGTGACTAGCGGCTACGAGCAGTACTTC. Residues: CASSERVTSGYEQYF.

The chain uses TRBV11-3 and TRBJ2-1, with D perhaps TRBD2 (6 bases). The CDR3 loop spans 13 amino acids. V lost 5 bases and J 9 bases, leaving 14 bases between the germline ends. Germline V lookup: CDR1 SGHNT, CDR2 YENEEA. The CDR3 loop reads CASSPSEEGEQFF. Written as DNA, the CDR3 is TGTGCCAGCAGCCCTTCGGAGGAGGGTGAGCAGTTCTTC.

The chain carries TRBV5-1 and TRBJ2-6, with D perhaps TRBD1 (6 bases). CDR3 length: 15 amino acids. Germline loops: CDR1 SGHRS, CDR2 YFSETQ. Trimming stripped 4 bases from V and 7 bases from J, with 15 bases between. CDR3 region: CASSAVTGSANVLTF. Written as DNA, the CDR3 is TGCGCCAGCAGCGCCGTGACAGGTAGTGCCAACGTCCTGACTTTC.